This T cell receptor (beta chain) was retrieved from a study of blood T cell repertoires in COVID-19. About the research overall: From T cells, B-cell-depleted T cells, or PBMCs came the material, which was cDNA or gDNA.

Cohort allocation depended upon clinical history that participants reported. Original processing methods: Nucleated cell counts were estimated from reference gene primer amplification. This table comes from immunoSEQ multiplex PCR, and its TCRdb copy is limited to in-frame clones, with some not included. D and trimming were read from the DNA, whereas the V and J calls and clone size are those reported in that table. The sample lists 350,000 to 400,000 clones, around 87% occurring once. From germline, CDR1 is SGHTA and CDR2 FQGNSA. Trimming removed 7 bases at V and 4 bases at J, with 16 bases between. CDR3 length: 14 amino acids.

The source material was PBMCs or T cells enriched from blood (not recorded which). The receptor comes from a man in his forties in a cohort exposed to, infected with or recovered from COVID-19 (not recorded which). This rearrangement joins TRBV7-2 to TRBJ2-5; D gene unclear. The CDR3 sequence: CASNHGPAAETQYF. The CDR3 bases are TGTGCCAGCAACCATGGGCCTGCCGCAGAGACCCAGTACTTC.